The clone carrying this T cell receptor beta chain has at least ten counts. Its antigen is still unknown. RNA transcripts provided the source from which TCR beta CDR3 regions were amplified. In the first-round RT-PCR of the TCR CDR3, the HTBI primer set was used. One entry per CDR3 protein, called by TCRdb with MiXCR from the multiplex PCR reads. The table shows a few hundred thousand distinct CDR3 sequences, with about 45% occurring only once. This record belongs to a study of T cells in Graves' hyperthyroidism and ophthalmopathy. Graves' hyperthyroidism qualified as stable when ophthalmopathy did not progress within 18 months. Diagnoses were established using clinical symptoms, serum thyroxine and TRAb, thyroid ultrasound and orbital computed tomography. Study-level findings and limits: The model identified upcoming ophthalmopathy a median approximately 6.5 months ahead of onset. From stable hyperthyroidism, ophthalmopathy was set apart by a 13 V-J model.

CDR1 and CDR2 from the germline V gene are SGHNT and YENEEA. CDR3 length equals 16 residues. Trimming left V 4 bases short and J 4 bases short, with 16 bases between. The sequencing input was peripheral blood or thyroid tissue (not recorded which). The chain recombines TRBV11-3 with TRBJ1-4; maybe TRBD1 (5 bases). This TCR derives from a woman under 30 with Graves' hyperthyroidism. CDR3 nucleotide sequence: TGTGCCAGCAGCTCCGAGACAGCCACGGTTAATGAAAAACTGTTTTTT. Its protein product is CASSSETATVNEKLFF. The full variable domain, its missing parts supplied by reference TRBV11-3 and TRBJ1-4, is EAGVVQSPRYKIIEKKQPVAFWCNPISGHNTLYWYLQNLGQGPELLIRYENEEAVDDSQLPKDRFSAERLKGVDSTLKIQPAELGDSAVYLCASSSETATVNEKLFFGSGTQLSVL.